Following are 31 T cell receptor beta chains from one sample sequenced in a study of STAT5B mutations in CD4+ large granular lymphocyte leukemia. Profiling relied on immunoSEQ multiplex PCR, and the TCRdb table lists in-frame clones only, not all of them. Of approximately 19,000 clones in the sample, roughly 77% were seen once. The sample was CD4+ T cells from blood buffy coats. These receptor sequences come from a human donor in good health.

J is TRBJ2-5 and V is TRBV6-5; D is unresolved. The DNA end lines up better with TRBJ2-7; the J call may be wrong. Germline V gives CDR1 MNHEY, CDR2 SVGAGI. This CDR3 has 12 residues. CDR3 in amino acids: CASSPNFYEQYF. CDR3 nucleotides: TGTGCCAGCAGTCCCAACTTCTACGAGCAGTACTTC.

The chain has TRBV18 and TRBJ2-4, with TRBD2 matching over 7 bases. This CDR3 contains 18 residues. Germline V CDR1 and CDR2: KGHSH, LQKENI. J gave up 3 bases and V 6 bases, and 17 bases lay outside the gene matches. This CDR3 reads CASSPSLASGGGKNIQYF. DNA of the CDR3: TGTGCCAGCTCCCCCTCGTTGGCTAGCGGTGGAGGCAAAAACATTCAGTACTTC.

The V call is TRBV9, the J call TRBJ2-5; no clear D. The end of the DNA fits TRBJ2-7 better, so the J call may be wrong. Per the germline V gene, CDR1 is SGDLS and CDR2 is YYNGEE. The CDR3 is made up of 15 amino acids. The chain's CDR3 is CASSVAGDPHYEQYF. CDR3 in DNA: TGTGCCAGCAGCGTAGCCGGAGACCCCCACTACGAGCAGTACTTC.

In its sample, this clone was seen a few times. V is TRBV13 and J is TRBJ1-1; 9 positions agree with TRBD1. The ends lost 5 bases at V and 6 bases at J; junction bases unmatched: 13. Germline assignment: CDR1 PRHDT and CDR2 FYEKMQ (reference sequence). The CDR3 sequence is 16 residues long. CDR3 bases: TGTGCCAGCAGCAGGACAGGGGAGGTTGGTAGCGCTGAAGCTTTCTTT. Its translation: CASSRTGEVGSAEAFF.

The J gene is TRBJ1-1, the V gene TRBV19; D unresolved. The CDR3 extends over 12 amino acids. The germline V gene encodes CDR1 LNHDA and CDR2 SQIVND (reference sequence). The V and J ends lost 3 bases and 4 bases respectively, with 6 bases between them. The CDR3 reads CASSMGRTEAFF. CDR3 nucleotide sequence: TGTGCCAGTAGTATGGGTCGCACTGAAGCTTTCTTT.

This clone occurred a few times. The chain couples TRBV12-5 to TRBJ1-1, with unresolved D. The CDR3 spans 14 residues. Per the germline V gene, CDR1 is LGHNT and CDR2 is FRNRAP. The V gene lost 3 bases and the J gene lost 5 bases, with 13 bases spanning the gap. CDR3 sequence reads: CASGFRPSKTEAFF. CDR3 DNA: TGTGCTAGTGGTTTCCGACCGAGCAAAACTGAAGCTTTCTTT.

The CDR3 region has the DNA TGTGCCAGCAGCGCTCTAGGGCGGGGTGACACCATATATTTT. Translated, it gives CASSALGRGDTIYF. The V gene is TRBV9, the J gene TRBJ1-3, with no clear D. This CDR3 is 14 amino acids long. With 3 bases removed from V and 8 bases from J, the gap between germline ends came to 15 bases. Germline-derived CDR1 and CDR2 are SGDLS and YYNGEE.

This clone has only a few counts. The genes are TRBV7-8 and TRBJ2-3; D possibly corresponds to TRBD1 (6 bases). Germline V gene sequence: CDR1 SGHVS, CDR2 FQNEAQ. Trimming stripped 5 bases from V and 10 bases from J, with 13 bases between. CDR3 length: 12 amino acids. The CDR3 bases are TGTGCCAGCAGCCACAGGGAAGGAGCGCAGTATTTT. Translating it yields CASSHREGAQYF.

This chain uses TRBV6-1 with TRBJ2-7, with 11 positions matching TRBD1. Trimming cost V 10 bases and J 2 bases; bases outside gene matches: 4. CDR1 and CDR2 (germline): MNHNS, SASEGT. The CDR3 loop spans 13 amino acids. The chain's CDR3 is CATSGQGAYEQYF. As DNA, the CDR3 is TGTGCCACTTCGGGACAGGGGGCCTACGAGCAGTACTTC.

The chain joins TRBV27 to TRBJ2-3; D possibly uses TRBD1 or TRBD2 (5 bases each). Germline lookup yields CDR1 MNHEY and CDR2 SMNVEV (reference sequence). Trimming took off 5 bases at V and 4 bases at J, with 22 bases between the two ends. The CDR3 extends over 17 amino acids. The CDR3 DNA reads TGTGCCAGCAGTCCACCCCTAGGTGAGGGGAGCGCAGATACGCAGTATTTT. Translating it yields CASSPPLGEGSADTQYF.

A few counts support this clone. V and J are TRBV18 and TRBJ2-7; 9 nucleotides match TRBD1. The CDR3 loop spans 14 amino acids. With V trimmed by 5 bases and J by 5 bases, 7 bases remained unmatched. Germline lookup yields CDR1 KGHSH and CDR2 LQKENI. CDR3 bases: TGTGCCAGCTCATCCACAGGGGGCGTGAACGAGCAGTACTTC. Amino acids: CASSSTGGVNEQYF.

The gene calls are TRBV7-2 and TRBJ2-7; tentative D call: TRBD2 (6 bases). Germline CDR1 SGHTA, CDR2 FQGNSA. The CDR3 has 15 residues. V gave up 6 bases and J gave up 3 bases, with 18 bases separating them. CDR3 amino acids: CASSPAYKGGYEQYF. CDR3 bases: TGTGCCAGCAGTCCGGCATACAAGGGAGGCTACGAGCAGTACTTC.

The CDR3 nucleotides read TGTGCCAGTAGTATGGGGCAGAAAGGGACAGATACGCAGTATTTT. It is translated as CASSMGQKGTDTQYF. The chain is built from TRBV19 and TRBJ2-3, with D perhaps TRBD1 (5 bases). The V and J ends lost 3 bases and 3 bases respectively, with 13 bases between them. The germline V gene encodes CDR1 LNHDA and CDR2 SQIVND (reference sequence). CDR3 length: 15 amino acids.

This chain joins TRBV10-1 and TRBJ2-1; the D is unclear. V was pared by 6 bases and J by 9 bases, with 12 bases between. Germline V gene sequence: CDR1 WNHNN, CDR2 SYGVQD (reference sequence). This CDR3 region has 12 residues. The CDR3 region has the DNA TGCGCCAGCAGGGGTGATAGGACTGAGCAGTTCTTC. Translation gives CASRGDRTEQFF.

The gene calls are TRBV6-5 and TRBJ2-1; TRBD2 matches 12 bases. Germline V CDR1 and CDR2: MNHEY, SVGAGI. The CDR3 extends over 13 amino acids. V lost 6 bases to trimming and J lost 8 bases; unmatched junction nucleotides: 2. The CDR3 protein is CASRPSGRDEQFF. The CDR3 bases are TGTGCCAGCAGACCTAGCGGGAGGGATGAGCAGTTCTTC.

This chain links TRBV4-1 with TRBJ1-1, with D uncertain. The CDR3 covers 17 residues. Trimming left V 3 bases short and J 7 bases short, with 24 bases between. The germline CDR1 and CDR2 sequences are MGHRA and YSYEKL. The CDR3 region is CASSQDLSGTLNLEAFF. Here the CDR3 DNA reads TGCGCCAGCAGCCAGGACCTCTCTGGAACACTGAACCTTGAAGCTTTCTTT.

The rearrangement joins TRBV14 to TRBJ2-1; D gene ambiguous. Looked up from germline, CDR1 is SGHDN and CDR2 is FVKESK. V lost 4 bases to trimming and J lost 3 bases, with 1 base between them. This CDR3 is 11 amino acids long. In nucleotides, the CDR3 is TGTGCCAGCAGCCGCTACAATGAGCAGTTCTTC. Protein product: CASSRYNEQFF.

The rearrangement joins TRBV19 to TRBJ2-1, with TRBD1 matching over 8 bases. Germline V gene lookup returns CDR1 LNHDA and CDR2 SQIVND (reference sequence). This CDR3 is 15 amino acids long. The trim removed 5 bases at V and 9 bases at J, leaving 12 bases unmatched. CDR3 sequence (DNA): TGTGCCAGTAGTGCCGGACAGGGAGAGGAGACTGAGCAGTTCTTC. It is translated as CASSAGQGEETEQFF.

In the case of this clone: Within the sample, other DNA sequences also encode this same CDR3. In nucleotides, the CDR3 is TGCGCCAGCAGCTTAACAGGGACTGAGACCCAGTACTTC. This sequence encodes CASSLTGTETQYF. The V gene is TRBV5-1, the J gene TRBJ2-5, with D tentatively TRBD1 or TRBD2 (6 bases each). Deletions cut 2 bases from V and 5 bases from J, with 10 bases between. The germline V gene encodes CDR1 SGHRS and CDR2 YFSETQ. CDR3 length: 13 amino acids.

V is TRBV5-4 and J is TRBJ2-3, with D possibly matching TRBD1 (5 bases). This CDR3 is 13 amino acids long. CDR1 and CDR2 (germline): SGHNT, YYREEE (reference sequence). V was shortened by 5 bases and J by 0 bases, with 7 bases between the two germline ends. CDR3 residues: CASRDTSTDTQYF. CDR3 DNA: TGTGCCAGCAGGGACACTAGCACAGATACGCAGTATTTT.

This rearrangement joins TRBV9 to TRBJ2-3; 10 nucleotides match TRBD2. The CDR3 covers 16 residues. CDR1 SGDLS and CDR2 YYNGEE come from the germline V gene. Trimming removed 4 bases from V and 2 bases from J; junction bases left unmatched: 7. CDR3 region: CASSLRTSGATDTQYF. The CDR3 coding sequence is TGTGCCAGCAGCCTAAGAACTAGCGGGGCCACAGATACGCAGTATTTT. Filled out from reference TRBV9 and TRBJ2-3, the complete variable domain reads DSGVTQTPKHLITATGQRVTLRCSPRSGDLSVYWYQQSLDQGLQFLIQYYNGEERAKGNILERFSAQQFPDLHSELNLSSLELGDSALYFCASSLRTSGATDTQYFGPGTRLTVL.

CDR3 loop: CASSMGAPSYNEQFF. Here the CDR3 DNA reads TGTGCCAGTAGTATGGGAGCGCCGTCCTACAATGAGCAGTTCTTC. The chain recombines TRBV19 with TRBJ2-1; tentatively, D is TRBD2 (5 bases). Germline CDR1 LNHDA, CDR2 SQIVND (reference sequence). Trimming took 3 bases from V and 1 from J, leaving 10 bases between them. The CDR3 extends over 15 amino acids.

The CDR3 protein is CASGQGRNQPQHF. The CDR3 nucleotides read TGTGCCAGCGGACAGGGACGCAATCAGCCCCAGCATTTT. V gene TRBV7-2 combines with J gene TRBJ1-5; 8 nucleotides align to TRBD1. The V gene end was trimmed by 8 bases and the J gene end by 2 bases; junction bases not matched to a gene: 2. This CDR3 region has 13 residues. Germline values: CDR1 SGHTA, CDR2 FQGNSA.

The gene calls are TRBV28 and TRBJ2-1; the match to TRBD2 covers 7 bases. The CDR3 is 17 residues long. Germline CDR1 and CDR2: MDHEN and SYDVKM. The trim removed 6 bases at V and 7 bases at J, leaving 18 bases unmatched. The CDR3 region is CASSPGLWGEGRNEQFF. The CDR3 coding sequence is TGTGCCAGCAGCCCCGGCCTGTGGGGGGAGGGCAGGAATGAGCAGTTCTTC.

The chain recombines TRBV30 with TRBJ2-3; TRBD2 matches 7 bases. V dropped 3 bases and J dropped 2; count of bases not matched to a gene: 5. CDR1 is GTSNPN, CDR2 SVGIG, per germline (reference sequence). The CDR3 sequence is 14 residues long. CDR3 residues: CAWRKGTNTDTQYF. The CDR3 coding sequence is TGTGCCTGGAGGAAGGGGACTAACACAGATACGCAGTATTTT.

Concerning this clone itself: One end of the junction varies from germline; a read error may be responsible. V gene TRBV7-7 combines with J gene TRBJ2-1, with D perhaps TRBD1 (7 bases). The CDR3 is 14 residues long. Germline CDR1 SSHAT, CDR2 FNYEAQ (reference sequence). CDR3 region: CASSLRDSDNEQFF. CDR3 sequence (DNA): TGTGCTAGCAGCCTGCGGGACAGTGACAATGAGCAGTTCTTC.

The CDR3 DNA follows: TGTGCCAGTAGTTTTAGCGGGGAGTCCTCCTACGAGCAGTACTTC. Translated: CASSFSGESSYEQYF. The chain is built from TRBV19 and TRBJ2-7, with TRBD2 matching 8 bases. The V gene end was trimmed by 5 bases and the J gene end by 0 bases; junction bases not matched to a gene: 6. Germline loops: CDR1 LNHDA, CDR2 SQIVND (reference sequence). The CDR3 totals 15 residues.

The chain is built from TRBV7-2 and TRBJ1-1, with TRBD1 as a possible D gene (5 bases). The germline V gene has CDR1 SGHTA and CDR2 FQGNSA. The CDR3 extends over 15 amino acids. Trimming pared 3 bases from V and 0 bases from J, leaving 11 bases between. The CDR3 loop is CASSLRGVMNTEAFF. CDR3 in DNA: TGTGCCAGCAGCTTGAGGGGAGTAATGAACACTGAAGCTTTCTTT.

This clone came up a few times. The V call is TRBV15, the J call TRBJ2-1; TRBD2 matches at 9 bases. V shed 4 bases, J shed 4 bases, and the junction held 11 bases outside the gene matches. This CDR3 region has 17 residues. Per germline, CDR1 LNHNV and CDR2 YYDKDF (reference sequence). This CDR3 is CATSTPPSGIMYNEQFF. CDR3 in DNA: TGTGCCACCAGCACCCCCCCTAGCGGGATTATGTACAATGAGCAGTTCTTC.

This clone was counted between two and nine times. V usage is TRBV29-1 and J usage is TRBJ1-1, with no clear D. Germline V gene lookup returns CDR1 SQVTM and CDR2 ANQGSEA. V gave up 5 bases and J gave up 0 bases, with 4 bases separating them. This CDR3 is 11 amino acids long. The CDR3 nucleotides read TGCAGCGTTCAGCTGAACACTGAAGCTTTCTTT. Translation: CSVQLNTEAFF.

This rearrangement joins TRBV6-5 to TRBJ2-5, with D perhaps TRBD1 or TRBD2 (5 bases each). CDR1 and CDR2 (germline): MNHEY, SVGAGI. V gave up 7 bases and J gave up 7 bases, with 19 bases separating them. The CDR3 contains 14 residues. CDR3 bases: TGTGCCAGCAATCCCGGGACGGCCTCGGGGACCCAGTACTTC. Protein: CASNPGTASGTQYF.